The rows below give T cell receptor beta chains drawn from one sample of a study of T-cell memory formation after mild COVID-19. TCRdb redid the calling of the 5' RACE reads with MiXCR, one entry per CDR3 protein. The sample shows 350,000 to 500,000 distinct CDR3 sequences, about 25% of them seen only once. The sample consisted of PBMCs or a T cell subset sorted from them (not recorded which). These receptor sequences come from an adult woman who had mild COVID-19 (a few samples of this study predate the infection). Cell type and time point are not known. Each CDR3 is given with its conserved first and last residue. Size values are once, few and many counts, or a class for expanded clones, and some rows have none.

size	V	J	CDR3
many	TRBV12-3/TRBV12-4	TRBJ1-2	CASSSRVGGYTF
-	TRBV5-1	TRBJ1-2	CASSWRGGQGRRNYGYTF
many	TRBV19	TRBJ1-5	CASSADRVTQPQHF
-	TRBV12-3/TRBV12-4	TRBJ2-5	CASSFSPAWETQYF
few	TRBV11-2	TRBJ2-2	CASSLTPGQPNTGELFF
-	TRBV6-5	TRBJ2-3	CASSQTTSGPTDTQYF
-	TRBV21-1	TRBJ1-2	CASRHTGVEGYTF
few	TRBV24-1	TRBJ2-1	CATSDFGGTGRYNEQFF
-	TRBV9	TRBJ2-1	CASSVGGSWNEQFF
-	TRBV5-1	TRBJ1-1	CASSLQDGNTEAFF
few	TRBV11-2	TRBJ1-2	CASSSIQGNYGYTF
few	TRBV15	TRBJ2-1	CATSSYRDRGRNEQFF
-	TRBV12-3/TRBV12-4	TRBJ1-5	CASSLFAGNQPQHF
few	TRBV10-3	TRBJ2-7	CAISFPGGQSYEQYF
many	TRBV18	TRBJ1-2	CASSPKGAFDYGYTF
few	TRBV5-5	TRBJ2-3	CASSFAGNWADTQYF
-	TRBV9	TRBJ2-5	CASSVGGTQETQYF
-	TRBV12-3/TRBV12-4	TRBJ1-4	CASSITRGLFF
-	TRBV30	TRBJ2-3	CAWRGTSWGFTDTQYF
few	TRBV10-3	TRBJ2-1	CAISDLRVLRNEQFF
-	TRBV25-1	TRBJ2-7	CASSGPSGGNSYEQYF
few	TRBV6-6	TRBJ2-7	CASRPPTSGSASEQYF
many	TRBV29-1	TRBJ2-2	CSVNSGTTGELFF
few	TRBV7-9	TRBJ2-3	CASSPGQRASTDTQYF
few	TRBV6-2/TRBV6-3	TRBJ2-5	CASSYPGRRETQYF
-	TRBV7-3	TRBJ2-1	CASSSDISWFKFF
-	TRBV19	TRBJ2-7	CASSTAGTGVSEQYF
-	TRBV20-1	TRBJ2-3	CSGYRGMDTQYF
-	TRBV27	TRBJ2-1	CASSLGLASNEQFF
-	TRBV24-1	TRBJ2-3	CATSEGGRAEDTQYF
-	TRBV30	TRBJ2-7	CAWSVRLGAYEQYF
many	TRBV25-1	TRBJ2-5	CASSGAGTQYF
once	TRBV11-3	TRBJ2-3	CASSLRTGASTDTQYF
-	TRBV5-1	TRBJ2-1	CASSPRPDHLHNEQFF
few	TRBV27	TRBJ2-7	CASRSGGAQYEQYF
-	TRBV14	TRBJ1-5	CASSQGGRGSNQPQHF
few	TRBV25-1	TRBJ2-2	CASSEEPPGELFF
-	TRBV9	TRBJ1-2	CASSVAPPTGTDYGYTF
few	TRBV6-5	TRBJ2-5	CASSPGTSGKQETQYF
-	TRBV12-3/TRBV12-4	TRBJ2-1	CASSSTSGSPQQFF
few	TRBV20-1	TRBJ1-2	CSAFSGYGYTF
-	TRBV12-3/TRBV12-4	TRBJ2-2	CASSFDRVTVGELFF
few	TRBV7-9	TRBJ1-1	CASSPSGGDGAFF
-	TRBV7-9	TRBJ2-1	CASSVPGSYNEQFF
few	TRBV9	TRBJ2-5	CASSERGGRETQYF
-	TRBV24-1	TRBJ2-7	CATSEDIPYEQYF